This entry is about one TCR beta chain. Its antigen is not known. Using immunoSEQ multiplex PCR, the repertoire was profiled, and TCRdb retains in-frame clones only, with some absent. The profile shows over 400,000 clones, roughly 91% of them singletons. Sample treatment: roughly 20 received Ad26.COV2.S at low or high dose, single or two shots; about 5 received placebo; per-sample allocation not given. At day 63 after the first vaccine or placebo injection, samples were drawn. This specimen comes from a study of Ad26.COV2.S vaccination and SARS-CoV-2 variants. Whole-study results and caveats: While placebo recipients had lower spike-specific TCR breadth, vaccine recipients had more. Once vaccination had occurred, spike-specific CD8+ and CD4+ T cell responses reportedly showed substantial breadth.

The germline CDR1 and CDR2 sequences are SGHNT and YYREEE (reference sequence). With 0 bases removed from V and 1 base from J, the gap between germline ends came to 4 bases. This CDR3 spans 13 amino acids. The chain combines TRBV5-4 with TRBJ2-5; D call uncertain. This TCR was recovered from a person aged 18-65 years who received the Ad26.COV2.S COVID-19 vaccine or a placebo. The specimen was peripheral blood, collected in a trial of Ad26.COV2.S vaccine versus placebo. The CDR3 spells CASSLELQETQYF. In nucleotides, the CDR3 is TGTGCCAGCAGCTTGGAGCTCCAAGAGACCCAGTACTTC.